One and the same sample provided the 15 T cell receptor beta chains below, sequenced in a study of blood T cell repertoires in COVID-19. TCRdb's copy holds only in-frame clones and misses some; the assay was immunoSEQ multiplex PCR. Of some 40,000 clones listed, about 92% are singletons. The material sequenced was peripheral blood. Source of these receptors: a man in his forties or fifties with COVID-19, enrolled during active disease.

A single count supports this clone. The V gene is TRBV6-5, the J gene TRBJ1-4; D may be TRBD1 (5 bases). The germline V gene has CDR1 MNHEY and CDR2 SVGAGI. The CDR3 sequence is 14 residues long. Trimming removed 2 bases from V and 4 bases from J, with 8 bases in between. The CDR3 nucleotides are TGTGCCAGCAGTTACCGCGACAGTAATGAAAAACTGTTTTTT. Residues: CASSYRDSNEKLFF.

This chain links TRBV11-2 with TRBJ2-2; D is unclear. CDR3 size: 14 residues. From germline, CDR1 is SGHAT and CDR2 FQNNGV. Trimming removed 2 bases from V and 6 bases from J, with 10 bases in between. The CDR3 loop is CASSLNSVAGELFF. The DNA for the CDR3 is TGTGCCAGCAGCTTAAATAGTGTTGCCGGGGAGCTGTTTTTT. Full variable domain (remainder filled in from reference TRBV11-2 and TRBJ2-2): EAGVAQSPRYKIIEKRQSVAFWCNPISGHATLYWYQQILGQGPKLLIQFQNNGVVDDSQLPKDRFSAERLKGVDSTLKIQPAKLEDSAVYLCASSLNSVAGELFFGEGSRLTVL.

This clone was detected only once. Written as DNA, the CDR3 is TGCGCCAGCAGCTTGGCCGCGGGACAGGGGTTGACTGGGGCCAACGTCCTGACTTTC. This gives the protein CASSLAAGQGLTGANVLTF. This chain uses TRBV5-1 with TRBJ2-6; 10 positions match TRBD1. The CDR3 has 19 residues. V was clipped by 0 bases and J by 2 bases; unmatched bases: 8. The germline V gene has CDR1 SGHRS and CDR2 YFSETQ.

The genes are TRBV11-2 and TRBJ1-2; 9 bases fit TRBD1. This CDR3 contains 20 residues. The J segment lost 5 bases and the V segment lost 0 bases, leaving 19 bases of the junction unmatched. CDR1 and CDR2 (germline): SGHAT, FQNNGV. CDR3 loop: CASSLERPGRQGEGGYGYTF. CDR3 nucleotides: TGTGCCAGCAGCTTAGAAAGGCCTGGCAGACAGGGGGAAGGGGGATATGGCTACACCTTC.

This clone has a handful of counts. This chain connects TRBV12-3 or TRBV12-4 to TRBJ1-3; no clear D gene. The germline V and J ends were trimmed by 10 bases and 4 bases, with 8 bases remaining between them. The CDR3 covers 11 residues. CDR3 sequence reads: CATGRGNTIYF. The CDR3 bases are TGTGCCACCGGCAGGGGAAACACCATATATTTT.

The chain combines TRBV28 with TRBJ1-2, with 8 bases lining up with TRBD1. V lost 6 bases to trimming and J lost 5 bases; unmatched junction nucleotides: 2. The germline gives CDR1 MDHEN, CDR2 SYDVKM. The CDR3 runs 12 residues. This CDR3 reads CASSGQGYGYTF. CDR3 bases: TGTGCCAGCAGCGGACAGGGATATGGCTACACCTTC.

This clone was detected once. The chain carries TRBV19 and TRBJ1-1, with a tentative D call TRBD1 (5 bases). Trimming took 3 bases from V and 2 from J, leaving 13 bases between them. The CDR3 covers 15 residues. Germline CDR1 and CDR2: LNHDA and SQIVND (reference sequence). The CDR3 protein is CASSIVQAPNTEAFF. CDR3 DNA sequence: TGTGCCAGTAGTATCGTACAGGCCCCAAACACTGAAGCTTTCTTT.

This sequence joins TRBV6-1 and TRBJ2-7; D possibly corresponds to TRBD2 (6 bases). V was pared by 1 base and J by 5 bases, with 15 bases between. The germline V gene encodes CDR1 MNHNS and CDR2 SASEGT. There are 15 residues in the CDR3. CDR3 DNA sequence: TGTGCCAGCAGTGAAGGTGGAGGGAGGTTCCACGAGCAGTACTTC. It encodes CASSEGGGRFHEQYF.

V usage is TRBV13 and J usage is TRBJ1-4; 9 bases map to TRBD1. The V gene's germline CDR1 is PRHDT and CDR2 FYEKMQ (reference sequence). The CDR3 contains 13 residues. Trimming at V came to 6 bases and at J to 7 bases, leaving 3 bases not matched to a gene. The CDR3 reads CASRRQGGEKLFF. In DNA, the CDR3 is TGTGCCAGCAGACGACAGGGGGGTGAAAAACTGTTTTTT.

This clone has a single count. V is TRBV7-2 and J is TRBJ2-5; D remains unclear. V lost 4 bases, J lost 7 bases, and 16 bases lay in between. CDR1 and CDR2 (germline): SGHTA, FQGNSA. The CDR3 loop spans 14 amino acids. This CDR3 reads CASSYDAAFGTQYF. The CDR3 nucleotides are TGTGCCAGCAGCTACGACGCGGCGTTCGGGACCCAGTACTTC.

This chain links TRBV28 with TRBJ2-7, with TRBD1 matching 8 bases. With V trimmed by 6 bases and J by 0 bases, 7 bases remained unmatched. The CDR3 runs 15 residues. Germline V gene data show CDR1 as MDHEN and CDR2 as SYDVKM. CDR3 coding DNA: TGTGCCAGCAGCCCTTGGACAGGGAGCTCCTACGAGCAGTACTTC. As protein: CASSPWTGSSYEQYF.

CDR3 protein: CASSLATTKDTQYF. CDR3 nucleotides: TGTGCCAGCAGCTTGGCGACTACCAAAGATACGCAGTATTTT. The chain carries TRBV5-4 and TRBJ2-3; possibly TRBD2 for D (5 bases). In germline, CDR1 is SGHNT, CDR2 YYREEE (reference sequence). Trimming pared 0 bases from V and 5 bases from J, leaving 10 bases between. CDR3 length equals 14 residues.

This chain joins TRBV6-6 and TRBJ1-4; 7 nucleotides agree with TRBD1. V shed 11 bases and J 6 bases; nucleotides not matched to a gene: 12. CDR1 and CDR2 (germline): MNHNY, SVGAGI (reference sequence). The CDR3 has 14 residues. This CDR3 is CAARGHTGDEKLFF. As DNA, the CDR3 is TGTGCCGCAAGGGGCCATACAGGGGATGAAAAACTGTTTTTT.

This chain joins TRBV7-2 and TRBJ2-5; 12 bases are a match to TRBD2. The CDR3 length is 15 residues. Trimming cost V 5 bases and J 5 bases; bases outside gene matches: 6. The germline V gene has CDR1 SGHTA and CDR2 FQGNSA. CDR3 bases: TGTGCCAGCAGCGAGGGACTAGCGGGTTGGGAGACCCAGTACTTC. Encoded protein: CASSEGLAGWETQYF.

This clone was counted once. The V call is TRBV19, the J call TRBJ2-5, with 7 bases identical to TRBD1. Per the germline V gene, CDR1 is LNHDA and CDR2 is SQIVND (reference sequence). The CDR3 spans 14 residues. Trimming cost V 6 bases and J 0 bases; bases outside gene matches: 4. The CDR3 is CASRGQAYQETQYF. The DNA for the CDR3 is TGTGCCAGTAGAGGACAGGCGTACCAAGAGACCCAGTACTTC.